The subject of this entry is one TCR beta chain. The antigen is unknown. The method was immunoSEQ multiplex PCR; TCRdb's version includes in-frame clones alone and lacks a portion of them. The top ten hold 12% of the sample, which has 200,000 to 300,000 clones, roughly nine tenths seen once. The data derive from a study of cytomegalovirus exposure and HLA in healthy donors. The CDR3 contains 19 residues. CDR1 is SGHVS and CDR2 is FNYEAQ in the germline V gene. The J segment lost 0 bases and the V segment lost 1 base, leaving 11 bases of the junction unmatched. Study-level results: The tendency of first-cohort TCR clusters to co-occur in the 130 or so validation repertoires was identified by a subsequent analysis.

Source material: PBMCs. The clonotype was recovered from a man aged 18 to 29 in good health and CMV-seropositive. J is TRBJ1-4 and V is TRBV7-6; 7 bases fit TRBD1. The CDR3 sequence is CASSLEAGGGFATNEKLFF. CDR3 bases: TGTGCCAGCAGCTTAGAGGCAGGGGGTGGATTTGCAACTAATGAAAAACTGTTTTTT.